These 25 T cell receptor beta chains share one sample of origin, sequenced in a study of blood T cell repertoires in COVID-19. Assay used: immunoSEQ multiplex PCR; TCRdb lists only in-frame clones, some missing. The sample yields about 150,000 clones, 75% to 90% seen once. What was sequenced was peripheral blood. These receptors were collected from a woman in her sixties or seventies with acute or convalescent COVID-19.

The J gene is TRBJ2-3, the V gene TRBV6-5, with 12 bases that match TRBD1. Germline CDR1 is MNHEY and CDR2 is SVGAGI. This CDR3 has 14 residues. J gave up 4 bases and V 7 bases, and 3 bases lay outside the gene matches. The CDR3 reads CASIGTGGPDTQYF. In DNA, the CDR3 is TGTGCCAGCATCGGGACAGGGGGCCCAGATACGCAGTATTTT.

The rearrangement uses TRBV30 and TRBJ2-7; D possibly corresponds to TRBD1 (6 bases). Germline V gene data show CDR1 as GTSNPN and CDR2 as SVGIG (reference sequence). The CDR3 length is 13 residues. V lost 0 bases, J lost 3 bases, and 9 bases lay in between. The CDR3 region is CAWSVTQGYEQYF. Written as DNA, the CDR3 is TGTGCCTGGAGTGTAACACAGGGCTACGAGCAGTACTTC. Together with reference TRBV30 and TRBJ2-7, the CDR3 gives the full variable domain: SQTIHQWPATLVQPVGSPLSLECTVEGTSNPNLYWYRQAAGRGLQLLFYSVGIGQISSEVPQNLSASRPQDRQFILSSKKLLLSDSGFYLCAWSVTQGYEQYFGPGTRLTVT.

The genes are TRBV6-5 and TRBJ2-3; D is ambiguous. This CDR3 is built from 13 residues. Germline V gene data show CDR1 as MNHEY and CDR2 as SVGAGI. The V gene lost 8 bases and the J gene lost 2 bases, with 11 bases spanning the gap. The CDR3 loop reads CASPRSPTDTQYF. CDR3 in DNA: TGTGCCAGCCCCCGGTCCCCCACAGATACGCAGTATTTT.

This clone has only one observation. The J gene is TRBJ1-4, the V gene TRBV3-1 (or the pseudogene TRBV3-2); the D is unclear. V shed 0 bases and J shed 11 bases, with 10 bases lying between them. This CDR3 comprises 13 residues. The germline CDR1 and CDR2 sequences are LGHDT and YNNKEL (reference sequence). For the CDR3, the DNA is TGTGCCAGCAGCCAAGATGCAGGATCGAAACTGTTTTTT. It codes for CASSQDAGSKLFF.

The rearrangement links TRBV19 to TRBJ2-3; tentatively, D is TRBD2 (6 bases). Germline CDR1 and CDR2: LNHDA and SQIVND (reference sequence). The CDR3 runs 15 residues. V lost 3 bases and J 4 bases, leaving 14 bases between the germline ends. Here the CDR3 DNA reads TGTGCCAGTAGTATTAGGATCGGGGGTGCAGATACGCAGTATTTT. This translates into CASSIRIGGADTQYF.

The V call is TRBV30, the J call TRBJ1-3, with D possibly being TRBD1 (5 bases). Deletions cut 0 bases from V and 0 bases from J, with 21 bases between. CDR3 length: 19 amino acids. The germline gives CDR1 GTSNPN, CDR2 SVGIG (reference sequence). CDR3 in amino acids: CAWSVRGVGLRRSGNTIYF. DNA for the CDR3: TGTGCCTGGAGTGTACGGGGGGTCGGGCTAAGGCGCTCTGGAAACACCATATATTTT.

The chain employs TRBV10-3 and TRBJ2-1; TRBD1 agrees at 11 bases. Germline V gives CDR1 ENHRY, CDR2 SYGVKD. V dropped 6 bases and J dropped 2; count of bases not matched to a gene: 9. The CDR3 length is 17 residues. This CDR3 is CAISGSGTGGTYNEQFF. Here the CDR3 DNA reads TGTGCCATCAGCGGTTCCGGGACAGGGGGGACCTACAATGAGCAGTTCTTC.

This sequence joins TRBV2 and TRBJ1-2; 8 bases are shared with TRBD1. V was pared by 2 bases and J by 10 bases, with 9 bases of the junction left unmatched. From germline, CDR1 is SNHLY and CDR2 FYNNEI. The CDR3 contains 14 residues. CDR3 nucleotides: TGTGCCAGCAGTGAAAGCAGGGGGCAGGGGGACTACACCTTC. Protein: CASSESRGQGDYTF.

This chain links TRBV3-1 (or the pseudogene TRBV3-2) with TRBJ2-2; 10 nucleotides agree with TRBD1. This CDR3 spans 17 amino acids. Germline trimming cut 3 bases from V and 4 bases from J; bases unmatched to any gene: 8. The V gene's germline CDR1 is LGHDT and CDR2 YNNKEL (reference sequence). CDR3 coding DNA: TGTGCCAGCAGCCATTCTGCCAGGACAGGGGGCACCGGGGAGCTGTTTTTT. Translation: CASSHSARTGGTGELFF.

The V call is TRBV6-5, the J call TRBJ2-6; 8 nucleotides agree with TRBD1. J gave up 2 bases and V 6 bases, and 3 bases lay outside the gene matches. Germline CDR1 reads MNHEY; CDR2 reads SVGAGI. CDR3 length equals 15 residues. The CDR3 coding sequence is TGTGCCAGCAGACTACAGGGGGCTGGGGCCAACGTCCTGACTTTC. This codes for CASRLQGAGANVLTF.

The rearrangement joins TRBV11-2 to TRBJ1-2; TRBD1 is a possible D gene (5 bases). The germline CDR1 and CDR2 sequences are SGHAT and FQNNGV. V lost 1 base, J lost 5 bases, and 11 bases lay in between. CDR3 length equals 14 residues. Written as DNA, the CDR3 is TGTGCCAGCAGCTTAGTCATGGGGGGTTATGGCTACACCTTC. This translates into CASSLVMGGYGYTF.

The gene calls are TRBV6-5 and TRBJ1-2; 7 bases fit TRBD1. Trimming removed 6 bases from V and 6 bases from J; junction bases left unmatched: 13. Per germline, CDR1 MNHEY and CDR2 SVGAGI. CDR3 length: 15 amino acids. This CDR3 reads CASRNANRGADGYTF. The CDR3 DNA is TGTGCCAGCAGGAACGCTAACAGGGGAGCTGATGGCTACACCTTC.

V and J are TRBV7-2 and TRBJ2-7; TRBD1 agrees at 11 bases. Germline V lookup: CDR1 SGHTA, CDR2 FQGNSA. The CDR3 is made up of 14 amino acids. V dropped 3 bases and J dropped 5; count of bases not matched to a gene: 3. The CDR3 spells CASSLGQGGDEQYF. CDR3 bases: TGTGCCAGCAGCTTGGGACAGGGGGGAGACGAGCAGTACTTC.

The chain has TRBV18 and TRBJ2-1; D is uncertain. CDR3 size: 11 residues. The V end was cut by 4 bases, the J end by 9 bases, with 7 bases between. Germline V gives CDR1 KGHSH, CDR2 LQKENI. Here the CDR3 DNA reads TGTGCCAGCTCACGCGAAAGTGAGCAGTTCTTC. This gives the protein CASSRESEQFF.

V gene TRBV7-9 combines with J gene TRBJ2-7; the match to TRBD2 covers 9 bases. The CDR3 contains 15 residues. V lost 4 bases to trimming and J lost 6 bases; unmatched junction nucleotides: 10. The V gene's germline CDR1 is SEHNR and CDR2 FQNEAQ (reference sequence). The CDR3 DNA follows: TGTGCCAGCAGCTCCTTAGCGGGGGATAGTGGCGAGCAGTACGTC. Translated, it gives CASSSLAGDSGEQYV.

The chain recombines TRBV29-1 with TRBJ1-2; 7 positions match TRBD1. J lost 5 bases, V lost 3 bases, and 3 bases had no gene match. Germline values: CDR1 SQVTM, CDR2 ANQGSEA. CDR3 length: 12 residues. The CDR3: CSVDPTGYGYTF. The CDR3 DNA sequence: TGCAGCGTTGACCCGACAGGGTATGGCTACACCTTC.

This clone was detected once. This sequence joins TRBV19 and TRBJ1-5, with a tentative D call TRBD1 (6 bases). V lost 3 bases and J lost 6, with 15 bases in between. The CDR3 length is 15 residues. Germline V lookup: CDR1 LNHDA, CDR2 SQIVND (reference sequence). CDR3 sequence reads: CASSIELTGRQPQHF. CDR3 nucleotides: TGTGCCAGTAGTATTGAGCTGACAGGACGTCAGCCCCAGCATTTT. Based on the CDR3 plus reference TRBV19 and TRBJ1-5, the full variable domain is DGGITQSPKYLFRKEGQNVTLSCEQNLNHDAMYWYRQDPGQGLRLIYYSQIVNDFQKGDIAEGYSVSREKKESFPLTVTSAQKNPTAFYLCASSIELTGRQPQHFGDGTRLSIL.

The chain links TRBV6-2 or TRBV6-3 to TRBJ1-2; perhaps TRBD1 as D (5 bases). V lost 6 bases, J lost 4 bases, and 12 bases lay in between. The CDR3 runs 13 residues. Germline CDR1 and CDR2: MNHEY and SVGEGT. In nucleotides, the CDR3 is TGTGCCAGCAGCCCCCGGAGGGGCTATGGCTACACCTTC. Translation gives CASSPRRGYGYTF.

The rearrangement links TRBV7-2 to TRBJ2-7; 14 bases line up with TRBD2. The CDR3 is made up of 15 amino acids. The germline V gene encodes CDR1 SGHTA and CDR2 FQGNSA. The ends lost 5 bases at V and 7 bases at J; junction bases unmatched: 7. CDR3: CASSPGLAGVWEQYV. The CDR3 DNA is TGTGCCAGCAGCCCGGGACTAGCGGGGGTGTGGGAGCAGTACGTC.

This clone was seen only once. This sequence joins TRBV5-8 and TRBJ1-4; maybe TRBD1 (5 bases). The CDR3 loop spans 15 amino acids. Trimming shortened V by 3 bases and J by 6 bases, and 15 bases separated the two germline ends. Germline CDR1 and CDR2: SGHTS and YDEGEE. The CDR3 loop reads CASSWGRAFDEKLFF. The CDR3 DNA follows: TGTGCCAGCAGCTGGGGCAGAGCCTTTGATGAAAAACTGTTTTTT.

The chain employs TRBV18 and TRBJ2-3; weak D call: TRBD2 (6 bases). The CDR3 contains 15 residues. Per the germline V gene, CDR1 is KGHSH and CDR2 is LQKENI. Trimming removed 3 bases from V and 0 bases from J, with 10 bases in between. In DNA, the CDR3 is TGTGCCAGCTCACCCTTGGAGGGGAGCACAGATACGCAGTATTTT. It is translated as CASSPLEGSTDTQYF.

About this clone itself: An end of the junction differs from the germline gene, which may be a read error. This chain connects TRBV5-1 to TRBJ1-5; TRBD1 matches 8 bases. Per germline, CDR1 SGHRS and CDR2 YFSETQ. This CDR3 has 14 amino acids. The CDR3 spells CASSLGTGAQPQHF. Written as DNA, the CDR3 is TGCGCCAGCAGTTTGGGGACAGGAGCTCAGCCCCAGCATTTT. Together with reference TRBV5-1 and TRBJ1-5, the CDR3 gives the full variable domain: KAGVTQTPRYLIKTRGQQVTLSCSPISGHRSVSWYQQTPGQGLQFLFEYFSETQRNKGNFPGRFSGRQFSNSRSEMNVSTLELGDSALYLCASSLGTGAQPQHFGDGTRLSIL.

The chain recombines TRBV19 with TRBJ1-3; weak D call: TRBD1 (5 bases). V was trimmed by 8 bases and J by 3 bases, leaving 11 bases between them. This CDR3 spans 13 amino acids. Germline CDR1 reads LNHDA; CDR2 reads SQIVND (reference sequence). Here the CDR3 DNA reads TGTGCCAGTCACGGGGGGATTGGAAACACCATATATTTT. It codes for CASHGGIGNTIYF.

The genes are TRBV27 and TRBJ2-7; no clear D gene. CDR1 is MNHEY, CDR2 SMNVEV, per germline (reference sequence). Trimming took off 5 bases at V and 3 bases at J, with 14 bases between the two ends. The CDR3 has 14 residues. The CDR3 region has the DNA TGTGCCAGCAGTCGATCGAGAAACTACTACGAGCAGTACTTC. Translation: CASSRSRNYYEQYF.

The chain recombines TRBV18 with TRBJ1-2; D is possibly TRBD1 (6 bases). This CDR3 comprises 14 residues. Germline CDR1 and CDR2: KGHSH and LQKENI. Trimming left V 2 bases short and J 8 bases short, with 15 bases between. CDR3 amino acids: CASSPDGQLEGYTF. The CDR3 region has the DNA TGTGCCAGCTCACCAGATGGACAGCTGGAAGGCTACACCTTC.